A single sample is the source of the 32 T cell receptor beta chains below, sequenced in a study of T cell repertoires in cytomegalovirus infection (dated by TCRdb to between 2017 and 2020). The sequencing machine was an Illumina HiSeq 1500. The public sequencing data were trimmed at Q25 with fastp and processed into clonotypes with MiXCR by TCRdb, which kept only in-frame beta chains. Identical CDR3 proteins give one entry, which carries the most common genes and DNA. This sample lists approximately 170,000 distinct CDR3 sequences; about a sixth were detected once. The ten largest account for 15% to 20% of the sample. Sequencing used CD8+ T cells from PBMCs. These receptors came from a human donor in good health (CMV status not recorded). Some clones in this sample may be carry-over from other donors' samples.

This clonotype has at least ten counts. V usage is TRBV7-6 and J usage is TRBJ1-2, with unresolved D. This CDR3 comprises 16 residues. Germline values: CDR1 SGHVS, CDR2 FNYEAQ. Trimming stripped 1 base from V and 7 bases from J, with 19 bases between. The CDR3 DNA is TGTGCCAGCAGCTTAGAGATGTACGGAGGAATGGCTGGCTACACCTTC. Protein product: CASSLEMYGGMAGYTF.

This clonotype was recorded at least ten times. This chain uses TRBV6-1 with TRBJ2-5; 12 bases are shared with TRBD2. The CDR3 has 16 amino acids. The V and J ends lost 2 bases and 2 bases, in that order; junction bases with no gene match: 3. Germline CDR1 MNHNS, CDR2 SASEGT. This CDR3 is CASSEPLAGGQETQYF. The CDR3 bases are TGTGCCAGCAGTGAACCCCTAGCGGGAGGGCAAGAGACCCAGTACTTC.

This clonotype was picked up a small number of times. Here the CDR3 reads CASSEGAGNTGELFF. The CDR3 region has the DNA TGTGCCAGCAGTGAAGGAGCGGGGAACACCGGGGAGCTGTTTTTT. V gene TRBV6-1 combines with J gene TRBJ2-2; D may be TRBD2 (6 bases). V lost 1 base to trimming and J lost 1 base, with 7 bases between them. Germline V gene sequence: CDR1 MNHNS, CDR2 SASEGT. The CDR3 totals 15 residues.

This clonotype was observed a few times. The chain has TRBV11-2 and TRBJ1-4, with D unclear. This CDR3 has 12 amino acids. Per germline, CDR1 SGHAT and CDR2 FQNNGV. The ends were cut back, 4 bases at V and 2 bases at J, with 2 bases in the middle. Here the CDR3 reads CASSSTNEKLFF. DNA of the CDR3: TGTGCCAGCAGCTCCACTAATGAAAAACTGTTTTTT. Together with reference TRBV11-2 and TRBJ1-4, the CDR3 gives the full variable domain: EAGVAQSPRYKIIEKRQSVAFWCNPISGHATLYWYQQILGQGPKLLIQFQNNGVVDDSQLPKDRFSAERLKGVDSTLKIQPAKLEDSAVYLCASSSTNEKLFFGSGTQLSVL.

This clonotype was observed a few times. The chain recombines TRBV29-1 with TRBJ1-2; D is perhaps TRBD1 (6 bases). With 2 bases removed from V and 1 base from J, the gap between germline ends came to 17 bases. CDR3 length: 16 amino acids. Looked up from germline, CDR1 is SQVTM and CDR2 is ANQGSEA. The CDR3 loop is CSVEWGQSPFNYGYTF. The CDR3 nucleotides are TGCAGCGTTGAATGGGGACAATCGCCGTTTAACTATGGCTACACCTTC.

V usage is TRBV4-1 and J usage is TRBJ1-1, with 9 bases lining up with TRBD1. The V and J ends lost 8 bases and 1 base, in that order; junction bases with no gene match: 11. The CDR3 length is 16 residues. CDR1 and CDR2 from the germline V gene are MGHRA and YSYEKL. For the CDR3, the DNA is TGCGCCAGCTCACCTTGGCCGGGACAGGGGAACACTGAAGCTTTCTTT. Protein sequence: CASSPWPGQGNTEAFF.

In its sample, this clonotype was seen many times. This chain connects TRBV7-2 to TRBJ2-7; D is ambiguous. The CDR3 covers 14 residues. Germline V CDR1 and CDR2: SGHTA, FQGNSA. With 1 base removed from V and 7 bases from J, the gap between germline ends came to 14 bases. This CDR3 is CASSLGATLWEQYF. CDR3 DNA: TGTGCCAGCAGCTTAGGGGCGACGCTATGGGAGCAGTACTTC.

J is TRBJ2-1 and V is TRBV2; no reliable D call. Germline CDR1 and CDR2: SNHLY and FYNNEI. This CDR3 has 13 residues. Trimming removed 6 bases from V and 4 bases from J, with 10 bases in between. CDR3 residues: CASRDPGYNEQFF. In DNA form, the CDR3 reads TGTGCCAGCAGGGACCCGGGTTACAATGAGCAGTTCTTC. The full variable domain, completed using reference TRBV2 and TRBJ2-1, is EPEVTQTPSHQVTQMGQEVILRCVPISNHLYFYWYRQILGQKVEFLVSFYNNEISEKSEIFDDQFSVERPDGSNFTLKIRSTKLEDSAMYFCASRDPGYNEQFFGPGTRLTVL.

This rearrangement joins TRBV19 to TRBJ2-7, with D tentatively TRBD2 (6 bases). The germline V gene encodes CDR1 LNHDA and CDR2 SQIVND (reference sequence). Trimming removed 3 bases from V and 3 bases from J, with 15 bases in between. The length of the CDR3 is 15 residues. The CDR3 reads CASSMVAVGSYEQYF. The DNA of the CDR3 is TGTGCCAGTAGTATGGTGGCCGTCGGGAGCTACGAGCAGTACTTC.

This clonotype was observed a few times. The V gene is TRBV7-9, the J gene TRBJ1-4; a possible D gene is TRBD1 (5 bases). The CDR3 extends over 13 amino acids. Germline V lookup: CDR1 SEHNR, CDR2 FQNEAQ (reference sequence). V was cut by 6 bases and J by 8 bases, with 13 bases left in between. CDR3 coding DNA: TGTGCCAGCAGTGGCAGGGTTGGAGAAAAACTGTTTTTT. It translates to CASSGRVGEKLFF.

The rearrangement links TRBV10-3 to TRBJ2-3; a possible D gene is TRBD1 (5 bases). Germline assignment: CDR1 ENHRY and CDR2 SYGVKD. CDR3 length: 16 amino acids. V dropped 3 bases and J dropped 2 bases, with 15 bases sitting between them. In DNA, the CDR3 is TGTGCCATCAGTGATGAAGGGGCGCGCTCCACAGATACGCAGTATTTT. It specifies CAISDEGARSTDTQYF.

The rearrangement uses TRBV12-3 or TRBV12-4 and TRBJ1-3; D remains ambiguous. This CDR3 comprises 12 residues. Trimming cost V 7 bases and J 4 bases, with 8 bases left between them. The CDR3 DNA reads as TGTGCCAGCACCGACGGAGGAAACACCATATATTTT. As protein: CASTDGGNTIYF.

This clonotype was detected ten times or more. The chain links TRBV7-2 to TRBJ2-7; 8 positions agree with TRBD1. With V trimmed by 2 bases and J by 9 bases, 12 bases remained unmatched. From germline, CDR1 is SGHTA and CDR2 FQGNSA. This CDR3 has 15 residues. The CDR3: CASSLRTGKDIWQYF. The CDR3 DNA sequence: TGTGCCAGCAGCTTACGGACAGGGAAAGACATATGGCAGTACTTC.

The table lists this clonotype with a few counts. V usage is TRBV7-9 and J usage is TRBJ1-2; 9 bases agree with TRBD1. V shed 3 bases, J shed 11 bases, and the junction held 7 bases outside the gene matches. This CDR3 contains 13 residues. The germline V gene encodes CDR1 SEHNR and CDR2 FQNEAQ (reference sequence). CDR3 sequence (DNA): TGTGCCAGCAGCTTGGGGACAGGGCCACTTTACACCTTC. It is translated as CASSLGTGPLYTF.

The chain combines TRBV7-8 with TRBJ2-7, with D possibly being TRBD2 (7 bases). Germline V gene lookup returns CDR1 SGHVS and CDR2 FQNEAQ. Trimming took off 5 bases at V and 5 bases at J, with 22 bases between the two ends. The length of the CDR3 is 16 residues. Here the CDR3 reads CASSNRGEGERHEQYF. The CDR3 DNA sequence: TGTGCCAGCAGCAATAGGGGGGAGGGGGAACGCCACGAGCAGTACTTC.

Comments on this clonotype: Mismatch with germline at one junction end may stem from a read error. Written as DNA, the CDR3 is TGTGTCAGCAACGAACGGGGGGGCGGACAAGAGACCCAGTACTTC. Its protein is CVSNERGGGQETQYF. The V call is TRBV9, the J call TRBJ2-5, with 8 bases that match TRBD2. The CDR3 covers 15 residues. Germline-derived CDR1 and CDR2 are SGDLS and YYNGEE.

This chain links TRBV13 with TRBJ2-1; 10 bases fit TRBD2. Germline CDR1 and CDR2: PRHDT and FYEKMQ (reference sequence). The CDR3 consists of 16 residues. Trimming at V came to 5 bases and at J to 3 bases, leaving 7 bases not matched to a gene. In DNA form, the CDR3 reads TGTGCCAGCAGCCTTAGCGGGGGGAAGAGCTACAATGAGCAGTTCTTC. Its translation is CASSLSGGKSYNEQFF.

V and J are TRBV5-1 and TRBJ2-1; 10 nucleotides align to TRBD2. This CDR3 comprises 16 residues. Germline lookup yields CDR1 SGHRS and CDR2 YFSETQ. V gave up 0 bases and J gave up 2 bases; unmatched junction bases: 2. The CDR3 loop is CASSLESGRAYNEQFF. The DNA of the CDR3 is TGCGCCAGCAGCTTGGAGAGCGGGAGGGCCTACAATGAGCAGTTCTTC.

The V gene is TRBV7-2, the J gene TRBJ2-1; D is ambiguous. V was shortened by 6 bases and J by 3 bases, with 9 bases between the two germline ends. The CDR3 covers 13 residues. Germline V gives CDR1 SGHTA, CDR2 FQGNSA. CDR3 nucleotides: TGTGCCAGCAGTTTTATCGACTACAATGAGCAGTTCTTC. Translated: CASSFIDYNEQFF.

This clonotype was observed a handful of times. V usage is TRBV4-3 and J usage is TRBJ2-7; D unclear. V lost 0 bases and J lost 7, with 10 bases in between. The CDR3 is 13 amino acids. Germline V lookup: CDR1 LGHNA, CDR2 YSLEER. This CDR3 is CASSQEPSREQYF. As DNA, the CDR3 is TGCGCCAGCAGCCAAGAACCCTCGCGTGAGCAGTACTTC.

This chain connects TRBV10-1 to TRBJ2-7; the D gene is possibly TRBD2 (5 bases). The CDR3 loop spans 14 amino acids. V was shortened by 1 base and J by 7 bases, with 14 bases between the two germline ends. CDR1 and CDR2 (germline): WNHNN, SYGVQD (reference sequence). This chain's CDR3 is CASSEFGGGREQYF. In nucleotides, the CDR3 is TGCGCCAGCAGTGAGTTTGGAGGTGGGAGAGAGCAGTACTTC.

The table lists this clonotype with a few counts. This chain joins TRBV28 and TRBJ2-2; the D gene could be TRBD1 or TRBD2 (5 bases each). The CDR3 sequence is 16 residues long. V was cut by 5 bases and J by 2 bases, with 15 bases left in between. Germline CDR1 MDHEN, CDR2 SYDVKM. In DNA form, the CDR3 reads TGTGCCAGCAGTCCTTGGGGGACCTCCAACACCGGGGAGCTGTTTTTT. The encoded protein is CASSPWGTSNTGELFF.

This sequence joins TRBV28 and TRBJ2-1, with D possibly TRBD2 on 6 matching bases. With 3 bases removed from V and 1 base from J, the gap between germline ends came to 25 bases. The CDR3 loop spans 20 amino acids. Germline CDR1 is MDHEN and CDR2 is SYDVKM. The CDR3 DNA is TGTGCCAGCAGTTTTATACTAGCCAAGGGAGGATTAAAGTCCTACAATGAGCAGTTCTTC. Translating it yields CASSFILAKGGLKSYNEQFF.

The sample holds a few counts of this clonotype. CDR3 amino acids: CASSTSTGRYRLQETQYF. The CDR3 nucleotides read TGTGCCAGCAGCACGTCGACAGGGAGGTACCGTCTACAAGAGACCCAGTACTTC. The V gene is TRBV7-6, the J gene TRBJ2-5, with a tentative D call TRBD1 (7 bases). The CDR3 has 18 amino acids. The germline gives CDR1 SGHVS, CDR2 FNYEAQ. V was trimmed by 5 bases and J by 2 bases, leaving 24 bases between them. Variable domain in full (rest from reference TRBV7-6 and TRBJ2-5): GAGVSQSPRYKVTKRGQDVALRCDPISGHVSLYWYRQALGQGPEFLTYFNYEAQQDKSGLPNDRFSAERPEGSISTLTIQRTEQRDSAMYRCASSTSTGRYRLQETQYFGPGTRLLVL.

A few counts support this clonotype. J is TRBJ2-5 and V is TRBV6-5; D not resolved. There are 13 residues in the CDR3. The V and J ends lost 0 bases and 4 bases respectively, with 6 bases between them. Germline-derived CDR1 and CDR2 are MNHEY and SVGAGI. The CDR3 reads CASSYSIIETQYF. The CDR3 region has the DNA TGTGCCAGCAGTTACTCGATTATAGAGACCCAGTACTTC.

This clonotype was detected many times. The rearrangement links TRBV12-3 or TRBV12-4 to TRBJ1-1, with D perhaps matching TRBD1 (5 bases). V gave up 6 bases and J gave up 8 bases, with 10 bases separating them. The CDR3 length is 11 residues. The chain's CDR3 is CASSLGGEAFF. In DNA, the CDR3 is TGTGCCAGCAGCTTGGGGGGAGAAGCTTTCTTT.

This clonotype was seen a few times. The V and J genes are TRBV7-9 and TRBJ2-5, with TRBD1 matching over 9 bases. The V gene end was trimmed by 8 bases and the J gene end by 5 bases; junction bases not matched to a gene: 15. This CDR3 comprises 16 residues. The V gene's germline CDR1 is SEHNR and CDR2 FQNEAQ (reference sequence). In DNA form, the CDR3 reads TGTGCCAGCGGGACCTTGGGGACAGGGACCGTTGAGACCCAGTACTTC. Protein sequence: CASGTLGTGTVETQYF.

The V call is TRBV28, the J call TRBJ2-7; D unclear. V lost 11 bases to trimming and J lost 3 bases, with 17 bases between them. The CDR3 runs to 13 residues. Germline CDR1 reads MDHEN; CDR2 reads SYDVKM. The CDR3 protein is CASSVARGYEQYF. The CDR3 DNA is TGTGCCTCCAGCGTAGCACGCGGCTACGAGCAGTACTTC.

This clonotype came up a few times. V and J are TRBV20-1 and TRBJ2-7; D is ambiguous. V gave up 5 bases and J gave up 4 bases, with 9 bases separating them. CDR1 and CDR2 from the germline V gene are DFQATT and SNEGSKA (reference sequence). The CDR3 has 11 amino acids. The DNA of the CDR3 is TGCAGTGCTGGCGAACTATACGAGCAGTACTTC. Encoded protein: CSAGELYEQYF.

The chain joins TRBV6-6 to TRBJ2-7; TRBD2 might be the D (6 bases). The CDR3 runs 13 residues. Trimming removed 8 bases from V and 6 bases from J, with 17 bases in between. Germline CDR1 and CDR2: MNHNY and SVGAGI (reference sequence). The CDR3 nucleotides are TGTGCCAGCGCTCACGGGGGAGGAAGCGAGCAGTACTTC. Residues: CASAHGGGSEQYF.

DNA of the CDR3: TGTGCCAGCAGCCAAGATGGCAAGGGTTTCATGAACACTGAAGCTTTCTTT. It yields the protein CASSQDGKGFMNTEAFF. The rearrangement joins TRBV3-1 to TRBJ1-1; D gene ambiguous. Germline CDR1 reads LGHDT; CDR2 reads YNNKEL (reference sequence). CDR3 length: 17 residues. The V and J ends lost 0 bases and 0 bases respectively, with 14 bases between them. The full variable domain, with the rest looked up from reference TRBV3-1 and TRBJ1-1, is DTAVSQTPKYLVTQMGNDKSIKCEQNLGHDTMYWYKQDSKKFLKIMFSYNNKELIINETVPNRFSPKSPDKAHLNLHINSLELGDSAVYFCASSQDGKGFMNTEAFFGQGTRLTVV.

This chain joins TRBV5-1 and TRBJ2-5; perhaps TRBD1 as D (6 bases). CDR3 length: 19 amino acids. Trimming removed 6 bases from V and 7 bases from J, with 34 bases in between. Germline V CDR1 and CDR2: SGHRS, YFSETQ. This CDR3 reads CASNIGGFNELAVDGTQYF. The CDR3 nucleotides are TGCGCCAGCAACATAGGGGGATTCAATGAACTGGCGGTGGATGGGACCCAGTACTTC. The full variable domain, in which reference TRBV5-1 and TRBJ2-5 provide the parts outside the CDR3, is KAGVTQTPRYLIKTRGQQVTLSCSPISGHRSVSWYQQTPGQGLQFLFEYFSETQRNKGNFPGRFSGRQFSNSRSEMNVSTLELGDSALYLCASNIGGFNELAVDGTQYFGPGTRLLVL.